This record looks at one TCR beta chain sequence and its context. This clone came up a few times. No cognate antigen has been identified for it. No qualities accompany the bases; no much larger clone lies one base away. Interpreted using the paper, the time point label stands for: about 28 days (+/-7) after the second vaccine dose. Because spike-specific TCR depth and breadth did not differ between the two schedules, AZD1222 recipients who got a second dose at roughly 4 weeks were pooled with those who got a second dose at roughly 12 weeks. Samples from vaccinated people were obtained from the UK trials COV001 and COV002, which included a single-blind randomized controlled phase 2/3 trial of AZD1222 (ChAdOx1 nCoV-19) in healthy adults. For TCRbeta chain sequencing, PBMC samples from trial participants were taken at day 0 and at day 28 after the second dose. The CDR3 regions of human TCRbeta chains were subjected to immunosequencing. As for the original processing: TCRs in the repertoires were matched against a reference library of SARS-CoV-2-specific TCRs that had been generated with the MIRA antigen-specificity platform. Breadth was defined as the fraction of unique TCRs that were SARS-CoV-2-associated, and depth was defined as the fraction of total T cells that were SARS-CoV-2-associated. Each spike-specific TCR was assigned to its reactive spike region and to a CD4 or CD8 class using the MIRA data. Log10-transformed breadth and depth values were compared by one-way ANOVA with Sidak's multiple comparisons tests. This is the immuneACCESS table as TCRdb keeps it, with only in-frame sequences that have V and J called. A part of the clones is gone; compared with another copy, unresolved V genes explain less than half, and the rest is unexplained. That table supplies the V and J calls and clone size; D and trimming were determined from the DNA. The sample records about 100,000 clones, roughly 85% of which are singletons. Jointly, the top ten make up over 2% of the sample.

These data originate in a study of T cell responses to AZD1222 COVID-19 vaccine (dated by TCRdb to the early 2020s). Describing the broader study: A total of more than 230 trial participants underwent TCR sequencing, of whom nearly 210 received two doses of AZD1222 and some 25 received two doses of the MenACWY control vaccine. Trial participants were enrolled into age subgroups of 18-55, 56-69 and 70-plus years, which contained roughly 140, 27 and 60 TCR-sequenced participants, respectively. The study at large found these results: The whole spike protein was spanned by vaccine-associated CD4 TCRs, and dominant responses were seen in regions 160-218 and 743-854. In the small 56-69-year group, the increase in depth fell short of significance, most likely because of low power. Spike-specific TCR breadth and depth rose significantly after two AZD1222 doses compared with day 0 and with MenACWY recipients. Nearly half of unique spike-specific TCRs reportedly recognized epitopes outside regions mutated in the B.1.351 and B.1.1.7 variants. Participants were mostly white British and included more females than males, and it was suggested by the authors that clonal diversity may have been underestimated. Only five to seven AZD1222 recipients were SARS-CoV-2 seropositive at baseline, limiting conclusions about previously exposed vaccinees. Because no samples from the day 14 peak response were available, repertoires could be characterized only after the peak T cell response.

There are 16 amino acids in the CDR3, from cysteine to phenylalanine inclusive. Only the CDR3 DNA is retained, 48 bases long and in frame from the first base. From the germline V gene, CDR1 is MDHEN and CDR2 is SYDVKM. V is shortened by 6 bases, J by 3 bases, and the region joining them spans 21 bases. The input for sequencing was peripheral blood, taken 28 days after the second AZD1222 dose. The rearranged chain carries TRBV28 and TRBJ2-7; TRBD2 is a possible D gene, resting on 6 matching bases. This TCR was recovered from an adult who received the AZD1222 COVID-19 vaccine. The CDR3 reads as follows: CASRINDGSSLYEQYF. The DNA sequence reads TGTGCCAGCAGAATAAACGACGGGAGTTCCCTCTACGAGCAGTACTTC.